Listed below are T cell receptor beta chains from one sample, sequenced in a study of blood T cell repertoires in COVID-19. The protocol was immunoSEQ multiplex PCR, while the TCRdb copy is restricted to in-frame clones and leaves out a portion. The sample holds approximately 300,000 clones, approximately 92% seen once. Sequenced sample: peripheral blood. Every receptor here comes from a woman aged 30 to 39 with COVID-19, enrolled during active disease. CDR3s include the opening cysteine and the closing phenylalanine or tryptophan. Each record gives: J gene, V gene, D gene, clone size, CDR3 DNA, CDR3 protein. D genes are given only for firm matches. Some rows have no size entry. The others give once, few or many, or a class for an expanded clone.

TRBJ2-5 TRBV6-5 - - TGTGCCAGCAGCCCACAACTAGGGGGAGAGACCCAGTACTTC CASSPQLGGETQYF
TRBJ1-2 TRBV7-9 - - TGTGCCAGCAGCTTATCTCTGGGCTACACCTTC CASSLSLGYTF
TRBJ2-4 TRBV11-3 TRBD1 - TGTGCCAGCAGTTCCGGGACAGGGGGCGTGGGCCGGAACATTCAGTACTTC CASSSGTGGVGRNIQYF
TRBJ1-6 TRBV5-4 TRBD1 - TGTGCCAGCAGCTTCGGGACAGGGGGCGCGAGGTCACCCCTCCACTTT CASSFGTGGARSPLHF
TRBJ1-1 TRBV25-1 TRBD1 - TGTGCCAGCAGTAACACAGGGGGCAATACTGAAGCTTTCTTT CASSNTGGNTEAFF
TRBJ1-5 TRBV2 TRBD1 - TGTGCCAGCACACTCACAGGGGGTCGACAGCCCCAGCATTTT CASTLTGGRQPQHF
TRBJ2-3 TRBV9 - - TGTGCCAGCAGCGTAGTGGGGCGACCTAGCACAGATACGCAGTATTTT CASSVVGRPSTDTQYF
TRBJ1-5 TRBV28 - - TGTGCCAGCAGTTTCCCGGTTCAGCCCCAGCATTTT CASSFPVQPQHF
TRBJ2-5 TRBV15 - - TGTGCCACCAGCAGAGTCAGGGAAGAGACCCAGTACTTC CATSRVREETQYF
TRBJ1-1 TRBV6-5 - once TGTGCCAGCAGCCCGGGGAACACTGAAGCTTTCTTT CASSPGNTEAFF
TRBJ2-1 TRBV7-9 TRBD1 - TGTGCCAGCAGCCCTGGACAGGGGGGTATCAATGAGCAGTTCTTC CASSPGQGGINEQFF
TRBJ1-6 TRBV28 TRBD1 - TGTGCCAGCAGGGAACGGGACAGGGGTTCACCCCTCCACTTT CASRERDRGSPLHF
TRBJ2-1 TRBV6-4 TRBD2 - TGTGCCAGCAGTGACTCGGGACTAGCGGGAGGGCCAATCAATGAGCAGTTCTTC CASSDSGLAGGPINEQFF
TRBJ2-7 TRBV5-1 - few TGCGCCAGCAGCTTGGATGGGAGTCGCTACGAGCAGTACTTC CASSLDGSRYEQYF
TRBJ2-2 TRBV5-1 - - TGCGCCAGCAGCGCGGGATCAGACACCGGGGAGCTGTTTTTT CASSAGSDTGELFF
TRBJ2-2 TRBV29-1 - - TGCAGCGTTGCAGGGGCCACGATTGGTACCGGGGAGCTGTTTTTT CSVAGATIGTGELFF
TRBJ1-6 TRBV28 - - TGTGCCAGCAGTACCTTCTTTTCGAACCCTAGCTCCTATAATTCACCCCTCCACTTT CASSTFFSNPSSYNSPLHF
TRBJ1-3 TRBV6-2/TRBV6-3 - - TGTGCCAGCAGTTACAGGGGATCGGCTGGAAACACCATATATTTT CASSYRGSAGNTIYF
TRBJ2-5 TRBV2 TRBD1 - TGTGCCAGCAGTGCGGGCAGGGGGGAGACCCAGTACTTC CASSAGRGETQYF
TRBJ2-5 TRBV6-5 TRBD1 - TGTGCCAGCAGTTACCAGGTTGGACAGGGGCGAGAGACCCAGTACTTC CASSYQVGQGRETQYF
TRBJ2-7 TRBV19 TRBD1 - TGTGCCAGTAGTACCTCCTCACAGGGGTCGAAGTACGAGCAGTACTTC CASSTSSQGSKYEQYF
TRBJ1-6 TRBV19 - - TGTGCCAGTAGTATCCTCGCCAGACGGGATTCACCCCTCCACTTT CASSILARRDSPLHF
TRBJ2-1 TRBV28 - - TGTGCCAGCAGTTTTAATCCAGGGGATATCTACAATGAGCAGTTCTTC CASSFNPGDIYNEQFF
TRBJ1-3 TRBV28 - - TGTGCCAGCCAACCCCCCGGGAGAACCGGAAACACCATATATTTT CASQPPGRTGNTIYF
TRBJ1-4 TRBV28 TRBD1 - TGTGCCAGCAGGACCTCCGGGACAGGGAATGAAAAACTGTTTTTT CASRTSGTGNEKLFF
TRBJ1-3 TRBV6-6 TRBD1 - TGTGCCAGCAGTTCCCCGACAGGGGCAGGAAACACCATATATTTT CASSSPTGAGNTIYF
TRBJ1-6 TRBV30 - once TGTGCCTGGAGTCCTGATGGCCCCTATAATTCACCCCTCCACTTT CAWSPDGPYNSPLHF
TRBJ1-5 TRBV18 TRBD1 - TGTGCCAGCTCACCAACAGGGGGTAGGGGCAATCAGCCCCAGCATTTT CASSPTGGRGNQPQHF
TRBJ1-1 TRBV11-2 TRBD1 few TGTGCCAGCAGCGGACAGGGGAGGACAACTGAAGCTTTCTTT CASSGQGRTTEAFF
TRBJ2-5 TRBV30 - - TGTGCCTGGAGTGTGGCAGGGTCAGAGACCCAGTACTTC CAWSVAGSETQYF
TRBJ2-4 TRBV6-2/TRBV6-3 TRBD1 many TGTGCCAGCAGTAAAAATGACAGGGGTCCCATTCAGTACTTC CASSKNDRGPIQYF
TRBJ2-7 TRBV5-6 TRBD2 - TGTGCCAGCAGCCCTGGGAGGGAATACGAGCAGTACTTC CASSPGREYEQYF
TRBJ1-1 TRBV7-9 TRBD1 - TGTGCCAGCAGCTCTCCGGGACAGGGAGGATTGAACACTGAAGCTTTCTTT CASSSPGQGGLNTEAFF
TRBJ2-7 TRBV6-6 TRBD2 once TGTGCCAGCAGTCTCGGACTAGCAGCTTTTAGCTCCTACGAGCAGTACTTC CASSLGLAAFSSYEQYF
TRBJ2-6 TRBV24-1 - - TGTGCCACCAGTGATCCGGGACAATTCCCCGGGGCCAACGTCCTGACTTTC CATSDPGQFPGANVLTF
TRBJ1-4 TRBV10-3 - few TGTGCCATCAGTGAACGGGGGGGGAAACTGTTTTTT CAISERGGKLFF
TRBJ2-6 TRBV30 - - TGTGCCTGGACTCCCGACAGCTCTGGGGCCAACGTCCTGACTTTC CAWTPDSSGANVLTF
TRBJ1-5 TRBV28 TRBD1 - TGTGCCAGCAGTATTCCGACTGACCGAAGACAGGGATGGAATCAGCCCCAGCATTTT CASSIPTDRRQGWNQPQHF
TRBJ1-2 TRBV28 - - TGTGCCAGCGGCGGGGGAGGTCAGGACTATGGCTACACCTTC CASGGGGQDYGYTF
TRBJ2-5 TRBV29-1 - once TGCAGCGTTGCAGCGAACCAAGAGACCCAGTACTTC CSVAANQETQYF
TRBJ2-7 TRBV7-9 - - TGTGCCAGCAGCCTCGTTTCCTACGAGCAGTACTTC CASSLVSYEQYF
TRBJ2-1 TRBV7-8 - - TGTGCCAGCAGCGAACAAAGCTCCTACAATGAGCAGTTCTTC CASSEQSSYNEQFF
TRBJ1-5 TRBV13 - - TGTGCCAGCAGCTTAGGCCGGCAGCCCCAGCATTTT CASSLGRQPQHF
TRBJ2-7 TRBV4-3 - - TGCGCCAGCAGCCAAGATGTAGGCGGAGAATACGAGCAGTACTTC CASSQDVGGEYEQYF
TRBJ1-6 TRBV16 - once TGTGCCAGCAGCCGGATTCGACAGGATAATTCACCCCTCCACTTT CASSRIRQDNSPLHF
TRBJ2-7 TRBV7-3 TRBD2 - TGTGCCAGCAGCTTAAAAGCGGGAGGGCCCCACGAGCAGTACTTC CASSLKAGGPHEQYF
TRBJ1-3 TRBV18 - - TGTGCCAGCTCACCACTGGCCTCTGCTGGAAACACCATATATTTT CASSPLASAGNTIYF